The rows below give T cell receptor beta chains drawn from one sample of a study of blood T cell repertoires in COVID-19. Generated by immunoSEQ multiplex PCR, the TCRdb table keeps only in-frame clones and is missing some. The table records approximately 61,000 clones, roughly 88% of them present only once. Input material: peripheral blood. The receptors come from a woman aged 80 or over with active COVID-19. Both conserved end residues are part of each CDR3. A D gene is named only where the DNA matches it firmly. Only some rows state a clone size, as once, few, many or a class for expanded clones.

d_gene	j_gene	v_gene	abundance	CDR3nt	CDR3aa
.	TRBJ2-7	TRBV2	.	TGTGCCAGCAGTGGCGGCCCGATGGTAGAGCAGTACTTC	CASSGGPMVEQYF
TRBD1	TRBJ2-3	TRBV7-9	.	TGTGCCAGCAGCTTAGTTGGCAGGGGGTGGGCCACAGATACGCAGTATTTT	CASSLVGRGWATDTQYF
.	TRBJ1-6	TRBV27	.	TGTGCCAGCAGTCAGTGGGGTGGAACAGGTAATTCACCCCTCCACTTT	CASSQWGGTGNSPLHF
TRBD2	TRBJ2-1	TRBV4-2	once	TGTGCCAGCAGGCCGTCCGAGGCGGGGGGGCTAAAAGAGCAGTTCTTC	CASRPSEAGGLKEQFF
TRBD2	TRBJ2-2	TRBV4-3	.	TGCGCCAGCAGCCAAGAAGTCCCTAGCGGGGGAATCAACACCGGGGAGCTGTTTTTT	CASSQEVPSGGINTGELFF
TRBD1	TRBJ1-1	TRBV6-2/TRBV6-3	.	TGTGCCAGCAGTAACCCAGGGGGCGGTGAAGCTTTCTTT	CASSNPGGGEAFF
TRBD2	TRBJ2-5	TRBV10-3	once	TGTGCCATCAGTGCGAGCGGGGGGCTCCCCCAGTACTTC	CAISASGGLPQYF
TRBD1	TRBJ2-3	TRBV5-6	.	TGTGCCAGCAGCCCAGGACAGGGATGGACAGATACGCAGTATTTT	CASSPGQGWTDTQYF
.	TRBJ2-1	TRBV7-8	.	TGTGCCAGCAGCTACGGGGAAGGGTTCTACAATGAGCAGTTCTTC	CASSYGEGFYNEQFF
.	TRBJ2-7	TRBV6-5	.	TGTGCCAGCAGTTACTCGACAGACTCCTACGAGCAGTACTTC	CASSYSTDSYEQYF
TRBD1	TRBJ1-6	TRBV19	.	TGTGCCAGTAGTAGTCCCGGGACAGGGATTCGAACCATTTCACCCCTCCACTTT	CASSSPGTGIRTISPLHF
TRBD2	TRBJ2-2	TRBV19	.	TGTGCCAGTAGTTCGGTGCCTAGCGGGGGGACCGGGGAGCTGTTTTTT	CASSSVPSGGTGELFF
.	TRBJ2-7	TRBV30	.	TGTGCCTGGAGGGGAGTGTACGAGCAGTACTTC	CAWRGVYEQYF
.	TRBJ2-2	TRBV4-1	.	TGCGCCAGCAGCCAAGATATCTTCCCAGGGAACACCGGGGAGCTGTTTTTT	CASSQDIFPGNTGELFF
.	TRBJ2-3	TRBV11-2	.	TGTGCCAGCAGCACTATGCGGAGAAGCACAGATACGCAGTATTTT	CASSTMRRSTDTQYF
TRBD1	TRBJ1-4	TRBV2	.	TGTGCCAGCAGTGGGGACAGGGGGCAAGTTTCTAATGAAAAACTGTTTTTT	CASSGDRGQVSNEKLFF
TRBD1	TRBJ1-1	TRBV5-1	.	TGCGCCAGCAGCACGGGACAGGGAGGGTCGGCTTTCTTT	CASSTGQGGSAFF
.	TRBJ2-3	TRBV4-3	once	TGCGCCAGCAGCCAAGATTCAGGGTTTCGGACAGATACGCAGTATTTT	CASSQDSGFRTDTQYF
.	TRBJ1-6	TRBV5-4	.	TGTGCCAGCAGCTTGGTGGGGGGTAATTCACCCCTCCACTTT	CASSLVGGNSPLHF
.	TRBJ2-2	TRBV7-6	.	TGTGCCAGCAGCTTAGGGAGGGGAGATACCGGGGAGCTGTTTTTT	CASSLGRGDTGELFF
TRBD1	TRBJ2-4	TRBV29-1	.	TGCAGCGGGGGACAGGAGGACAGAAACATTCAGTACTTC	CSGGQEDRNIQYF
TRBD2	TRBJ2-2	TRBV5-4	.	TGTGCCAGCACTAGCGGGGGCCAAAACACCGGGGAGCTGTTTTTT	CASTSGGQNTGELFF
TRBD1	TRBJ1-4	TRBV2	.	TGTGCCAGCTCCGGGACAGGGAGAGAAAAACTGTTTTTT	CASSGTGREKLFF
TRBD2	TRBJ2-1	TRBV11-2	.	TGTGCCAGCAGTACCACCGCCGCGGGGGGCGCGGGGGGGTATGAGCAGTTCTTC	CASSTTAAGGAGGYEQFF
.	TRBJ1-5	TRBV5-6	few	TGTGCCAGCAGTGTCGCCAGGGTAGATCAGCCCCAGCATTTT	CASSVARVDQPQHF
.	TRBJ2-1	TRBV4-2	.	TGTGCCAGCAGCCAAGAAATAGGGACTGAGAATGAGCAGTTCTTC	CASSQEIGTENEQFF
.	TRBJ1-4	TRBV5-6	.	TGTGCCAGCAGCTTGCCTGCAGCAACTAATGAAAAACTGTTTTTT	CASSLPAATNEKLFF
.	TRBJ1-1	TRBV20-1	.	TGCAGTGCTAAGGCAGCGACTGAAGCTTTCTTT	CSAKAATEAFF
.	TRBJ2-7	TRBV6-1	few	TGTGCCAGCAGTGAAGTGATAGCCGAGCAGTACTTC	CASSEVIAEQYF
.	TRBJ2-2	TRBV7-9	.	TGTGCCAGCGAGGGCAGGAGCCGATACTCGAACACCGGGGAGCTGTTTTTT	CASEGRSRYSNTGELFF
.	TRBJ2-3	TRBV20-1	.	TGCAGTGCTAGTCGACTAGACTTCCCAGATACGCAGTATTTT	CSASRLDFPDTQYF
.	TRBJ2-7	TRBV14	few	TGTGCCAGCAGCACCATTCCAGGGTACGACGAGCAGTACTTC	CASSTIPGYDEQYF
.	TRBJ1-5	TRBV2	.	TGTGCCAGCAGTGGGACAGGCAATCAGCCCCAGCATTTT	CASSGTGNQPQHF
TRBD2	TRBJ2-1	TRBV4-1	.	TGCGCCAGCAGACCTATTTTAGGGACTAGCAGGCGGGATGAGCAGTTCTTC	CASRPILGTSRRDEQFF
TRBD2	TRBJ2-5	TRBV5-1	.	TGCGCCAGCAGCCCCTCGACTAGCGTGGGTCAAGAGACCCAGTACTTC	CASSPSTSVGQETQYF
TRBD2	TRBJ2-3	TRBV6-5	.	TGTGCCAGCAGTTCCTTAGCGGGGGGGCTGCTAGATACGCAGTATTTT	CASSSLAGGLLDTQYF
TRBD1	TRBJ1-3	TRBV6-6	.	TGTGCCAGCAGTCGACAGGGGCTCAACTCTGGAAACACCATATATTTT	CASSRQGLNSGNTIYF
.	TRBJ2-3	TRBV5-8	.	TGTGCCAGCAGCATCAGGGTAACTAGCACAGATACGCAGTATTTT	CASSIRVTSTDTQYF
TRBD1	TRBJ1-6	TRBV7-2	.	TGTGCCAGCAGCTCCCCGGGACAGATCTATAATTCACCCCTCCACTTT	CASSSPGQIYNSPLHF
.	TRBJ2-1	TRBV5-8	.	TGTGCCAGCAGTCCTAGTCTTTACAATGAGCAGTTCTTC	CASSPSLYNEQFF
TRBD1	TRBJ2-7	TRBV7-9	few	TGTGCCAGCAGGCGGACAGGAGACTCCTACGAGCAGTACTTC	CASRRTGDSYEQYF
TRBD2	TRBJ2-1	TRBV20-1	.	TGCAGTGCTAGTCGGAACGGGGGGGTCTACAATGAGCAGTTCTTC	CSASRNGGVYNEQFF
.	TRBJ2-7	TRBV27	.	TGTGCCAGCAGTAGCAGGGGAACCTACGAGCAGTACTTC	CASSSRGTYEQYF
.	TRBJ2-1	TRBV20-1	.	TGCAGTGCTAGAGGGCTAGGGGGGCAGTTCTTC	CSARGLGGQFF
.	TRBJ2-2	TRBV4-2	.	TGTGCCAGCAGCCAAGTGGGGGGGGGCAGGGACTACACAAACACCGGGGAGCTGTTTTTT	CASSQVGGGRDYTNTGELFF
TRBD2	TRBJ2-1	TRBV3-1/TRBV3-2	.	TGTGCCAGCAGCCCCCGGGGGGCCTACAATGAGCAGTTCTTC	CASSPRGAYNEQFF
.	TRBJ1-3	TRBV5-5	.	TGTGCCAGCATCCCGAGAGCGGAGGAAGCGGGAAACACCATATATTTT	CASIPRAEEAGNTIYF
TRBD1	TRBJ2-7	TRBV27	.	TGTGCCAGCACTCGGGGACAGGGGTCCTCCTACGAGCAGTACTTC	CASTRGQGSSYEQYF
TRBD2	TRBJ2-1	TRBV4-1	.	TGCGCCAGCAGCCCACGACCGGTTCTAGCGGCAAACAATGAGCAGTTCTTC	CASSPRPVLAANNEQFF
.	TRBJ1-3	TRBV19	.	TGTGCCAGTAAAAAGGGAGGGACTGGAAACACCATATATTTT	CASKKGGTGNTIYF
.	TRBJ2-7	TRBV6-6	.	TGTGCCAGTGCCTCCGGGACTTGGGGGTACTTC	CASASGTWGYF
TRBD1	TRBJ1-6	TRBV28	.	TGTGCCAGCAGCCCCCCGGGACAGTCCAGCTATAATTCACCCCTCCACTTT	CASSPPGQSSYNSPLHF
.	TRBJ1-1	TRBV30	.	TGTGCCTGGAGCATTGACAGGAACACTGAAGCTTTCTTT	CAWSIDRNTEAFF
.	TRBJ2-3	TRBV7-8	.	TGTGCCAGCAGCTTAATGTGGACACGGAGCACAGATACGCAGTATTTT	CASSLMWTRSTDTQYF